This paragraph covers one TCR beta chain sequence. Its target is unknown. This CDR3 is also generated by other DNA sequences in the sample. This sample is drawn from a study of cytomegalovirus exposure and HLA in healthy donors. Study at large: The same platform was used for the 100 to 150 validation repertoires and the 600 to 850 first-cohort repertoires, a later analysis reported. Points from the study as a whole: Rare TCR sequences predominated, though certain public TCRs were found in many donors. It was fewer than 200 TCR beta chains that were listed as cytomegalovirus-associated.

Data came from immunoSEQ multiplex PCR; TCRdb stores just in-frame clones and leaves some out. The sample has a few hundred thousand clones, over 75% seen once. Per germline, CDR1 MNHEY and CDR2 SMNVEV (reference sequence). With 6 bases clipped from V and 0 bases from J, the junction kept 7 bases outside the gene matches. The CDR3 is 15 amino acids. The rearrangement joins TRBV27 to TRBJ1-1; 7 bases line up with TRBD1. This clonotype was sampled from a man younger than 40 in good health and CMV-seronegative. The specimen was PBMCs. The CDR3 sequence: CASSGPGQLNTEAFF. The CDR3 nucleotides read TGTGCCAGCAGCGGACCGGGACAGCTGAACACTGAAGCTTTCTTT.